Listed below are T cell receptor beta chains from one sample, sequenced in a study of blood T cell repertoires in COVID-19. Only in-frame clones appear in the TCRdb table, and some are missing; sequencing was by immunoSEQ multiplex PCR. The sample has under 300,000 clones; around 87% are singletons. The sequenced material came from PBMCs or T cells enriched from blood (not recorded which). Receptors were obtained from a woman aged 45-65 years who had recovered from COVID-19. Each CDR3 is given with its conserved first and last residue. A D gene is named only where the DNA matches it firmly. Clone size is not always given. Where it is, it says once, few, many or a class for expanded clones.

CDR3	DNA	D	V	J	size
CATSQDRASGNTIYF	TGTGCCACCAGCCAGGACAGGGCTTCCGGAAACACCATATATTTT	TRBD1	TRBV15	TRBJ1-3	NA
CASSEGTGEGYTF	TGTGCCAGCAGTGAAGGGACGGGGGAAGGCTACACCTTC	NA	TRBV2	TRBJ1-2	NA
CASGLGLGFVEQYF	TGTGCTAGTGGTTTGGGACTAGGTTTTGTCGAGCAGTACTTC	NA	TRBV12-5	TRBJ2-7	once
CASSGTSGRGETQYF	TGTGCCAGTAGCGGGACTAGCGGGAGAGGAGAGACCCAGTACTTC	TRBD2	TRBV19	TRBJ2-5	NA
CASSQVSGTGELFF	TGTGCCAGCAGCCAAGTTTCAGGGACCGGGGAGCTGTTTTTT	NA	TRBV3-1/TRBV3-2	TRBJ2-2	NA
CASSPRGLAGGGTQYF	TGTGCCAGCAGTCCCCGGGGACTAGCGGGAGGTGGGACCCAGTACTTC	TRBD2	TRBV27	TRBJ2-5	NA
CASSWGRLRENYEQYF	TGTGCCAGCAGTTGGGGGCGGTTGCGGGAGAACTACGAGCAGTACTTC	NA	TRBV28	TRBJ2-7	NA
CASSRDTGSGQPQHF	TGTGCCAGCAGTCGCGACACAGGGTCGGGTCAGCCCCAGCATTTT	NA	TRBV6-2/TRBV6-3	TRBJ1-5	NA
CASGTQLSSYNSPLHF	TGTGCCAGCGGGACACAGTTAAGCTCCTATAATTCACCCCTCCACTTT	NA	TRBV2	TRBJ1-6	NA
CASSSWTGMTTEAFF	TGTGCCAGCAGCTCTTGGACAGGGATGACGACTGAAGCTTTCTTT	TRBD1	TRBV11-2	TRBJ1-1	NA
CASSRTASGNTIYF	TGTGCCAGTAGTAGGACAGCTTCTGGAAACACCATATATTTT	NA	TRBV19	TRBJ1-3	NA
CASSQVSHYGYTF	TGTGCCAGCAGCCAAGTGAGCCACTATGGCTACACCTTC	NA	TRBV3-1/TRBV3-2	TRBJ1-2	NA
CASSYEGGEGANVLTF	TGTGCCAGCAGTTACGAGGGAGGGGAAGGGGCCAACGTCCTGACTTTC	TRBD2	TRBV6-5	TRBJ2-6	NA
CASSQLAESTDTQYF	TGCGCCAGCAGCCAACTGGCGGAGAGCACAGATACGCAGTATTTT	NA	TRBV4-1	TRBJ2-3	NA
CASTLGQGNTEAFF	TGCGCCAGCACCCTCGGACAGGGGAACACTGAAGCTTTCTTT	TRBD1	TRBV5-1	TRBJ1-1	NA
CASSFGTSSGELFF	TGTGCCAGCAGCTTCGGGACTAGCTCCGGGGAGCTGTTTTTT	TRBD2	TRBV5-5	TRBJ2-2	NA
CASSSRQGYTDTQYF	TGTGCCAGTAGCTCCCGGCAGGGTTACACAGATACGCAGTATTTT	NA	TRBV19	TRBJ2-3	NA
CASSLSWTVTDTQYF	TGTGCCAGCAGTTTATCGTGGACAGTCACAGATACGCAGTATTTT	NA	TRBV27	TRBJ2-3	NA
CASSVASGTQYF	TGTGCCAGCAGCGTAGCATCAGGGACCCAGTACTTC	NA	TRBV9	TRBJ2-5	NA
CASSLVNTSGNTIYF	TGTGCCAGCAGCTTGGTGAACACCTCTGGAAACACCATATATTTT	NA	TRBV5-8	TRBJ1-3	NA
CASSVQGQEYGYTF	TGTGCCAGCAGTGTACAGGGGCAGGAGTATGGCTACACCTTC	TRBD1	TRBV2	TRBJ1-2	once
CASSLPTNEKLFF	TGTGCCAGCAGCCTCCCAACTAATGAAAAACTGTTTTTT	NA	TRBV5-5	TRBJ1-4	NA
CATAGQGTSYEQYF	TGTGCCACGGCGGGACAGGGGACATCCTACGAGCAGTACTTC	TRBD1	TRBV10-3	TRBJ2-7	NA
CAISDLGQGAGGNTIYF	TGTGCCATCAGTGACCTGGGACAGGGGGCGGGAGGAAACACCATATATTTT	TRBD1	TRBV10-3	TRBJ1-3	NA
CSAPGGAGRYNEQFF	TGCAGCGCACCCGGGGGGGCAGGGAGATACAATGAGCAGTTCTTC	TRBD2	TRBV29-1	TRBJ2-1	NA
CASKSGQVAYEQYF	TGTGCCAGCAAGTCGGGACAGGTGGCCTACGAGCAGTACTTC	TRBD1	TRBV2	TRBJ2-7	few
CASRGQDNSPLHF	TGTGCCAGCCGGGGACAGGATAATTCACCCCTCCACTTT	TRBD1	TRBV28	TRBJ1-6	NA
CASSPRTGEHGELFF	TGTGCCAGCAGCCCCCGGACAGGGGAGCACGGGGAGCTGTTTTTT	TRBD1	TRBV9	TRBJ2-2	few
CASSIVPGGRRAEAFF	TGTGCCAGTAGTATAGTTCCAGGGGGAAGGAGGGCTGAAGCTTTCTTT	TRBD1	TRBV19	TRBJ1-1	NA
CASSITPGNRALAKNIQYF	TGTGCCAGTAGTATTACCCCGGGCAACAGGGCCCTGGCCAAAAACATTCAGTACTTC	NA	TRBV19	TRBJ2-4	NA
CASSPTGYTEAFF	TGTGCCAGTAGCCCCACAGGGTACACTGAAGCTTTCTTT	NA	TRBV19	TRBJ1-1	NA
CASSRQSGAGGADTQYF	TGTGCCAGCAGCCGACAGTCCGGCGCGGGAGGCGCAGATACGCAGTATTTT	TRBD2	TRBV4-2	TRBJ2-3	NA
CASSPSLGGGYEQYF	TGTGCCAGCAGCCCAAGCCTTGGCGGGGGGTACGAGCAGTACTTC	TRBD2	TRBV7-2	TRBJ2-7	NA
CASSSGQGYYGYTF	TGTGCCAGCAGCTCGGGACAGGGCTACTATGGCTACACCTTC	TRBD1	TRBV7-9	TRBJ1-2	NA
CASSAPRTSTGDEQFF	TGTGCCAGTAGTGCTCCAAGGACATCCACTGGGGATGAGCAGTTCTTC	NA	TRBV19	TRBJ2-1	once
CASSFPNRNTIYF	TGTGCCAGCAGTTTCCCAAACCGGAACACCATATATTTT	NA	TRBV28	TRBJ1-3	once
CAWSPRVREQFF	TGTGCCTGGAGCCCCCGCGTTCGGGAGCAGTTCTTC	NA	TRBV30	TRBJ2-1	NA
CASSTGGDNQPQHF	TGTGCCAGCAGTACTGGGGGCGATAATCAGCCCCAGCATTTT	NA	TRBV28	TRBJ1-5	NA
CASSRDRGLNQPQHF	TGTGCCAGCAGTAGGGACAGGGGGCTCAATCAGCCCCAGCATTTT	TRBD1	TRBV6-5	TRBJ1-5	NA
CASRLGFRTGASLVGLESTDTQYF	TGTGCCAGCAGACTAGGTTTTAGGACAGGGGCCTCTCTAGTGGGACTAGAAAGCACAGATACGCAGTATTTT	NA	TRBV28	TRBJ2-3	NA
CASSLGTPGGTEAFF	TGTGCCAGCAGCTTAGGAACACCCGGAGGAACTGAAGCTTTCTTT	NA	TRBV7-6	TRBJ1-1	NA
CASSLQGAGTEAFF	TGTGCCAGCAGTTTACAGGGGGCGGGGACTGAAGCTTTCTTT	TRBD1	TRBV27	TRBJ1-1	NA
CASTRDRGTGELFF	TGTGCCAGCACCAGAGACAGGGGAACCGGGGAGCTGTTTTTT	TRBD1	TRBV2	TRBJ2-2	NA